This T cell receptor beta chain comes out of a study of blood T cell repertoires in COVID-19. Turning to the study itself: Collection of acute and convalescent COVID-19 samples took place in the United States, Italy and Spain.

Per germline, CDR1 LGHDT and CDR2 YNNKEL (reference sequence). Trimming stripped 1 base from V and 4 bases from J, with 17 bases between. This CDR3 has 16 amino acids. Measured with immunoSEQ multiplex PCR; TCRdb has only the in-frame clones, and not every one. The sample contains roughly 300,000 clones, 86% of which appear only once. Adults between roughly 18 and 89 years of age took part from 20 to 25 US areas. Participant reports of clinical history set cohort assignment. This clonotype was obtained from a middle-aged woman with acute COVID-19. Source material: PBMCs or T cells enriched from blood (not recorded which). The chain employs TRBV3-1 (or the pseudogene TRBV3-2) and TRBJ2-7, with D possibly being TRBD1 (6 bases). In nucleotides, the CDR3 is TGTGCCAGCAGCCAAGTGCGGACAGCCTCGAGGTACGAGCAGTACTTC. It specifies CASSQVRTASRYEQYF.